The 21 T cell receptor beta chains presented below share a single source sample, sequenced in a study of cytomegalovirus exposure and HLA in healthy donors. With 60 Vbeta and 13 Jbeta primers, the PCR was carried out. Libraries were prepared by immunoSEQ multiplex PCR; TCRdb keeps only in-frame clonotypes and omits some of them. The listing contains tens of thousands of clones. Sequenced sample: PBMCs. The receptor set was obtained from a man aged 50-59 years in good health and CMV-seropositive.

The rearrangement uses TRBV29-1 and TRBJ2-1; 12 bases line up with TRBD2. With 5 bases clipped from V and 8 bases from J, the junction kept 7 bases outside the gene matches. CDR1 and CDR2 (germline): SQVTM, ANQGSEA. This CDR3 comprises 14 residues. CDR3 amino acids: CSVSGLAGPDEQFF. In nucleotides, the CDR3 is TGCAGCGTTTCCGGACTAGCGGGGCCTGATGAGCAGTTCTTC.

CDR3: CAWTTGGANEAFF. CDR3 sequence (DNA): TGTGCCTGGACCACAGGGGGAGCTAATGAAGCTTTCTTT. J is TRBJ1-1 and V is TRBV30; TRBD1 matches 8 bases. The CDR3 has 13 residues. V dropped 4 bases and J dropped 7; count of bases not matched to a gene: 8. Germline CDR1 reads GTSNPN; CDR2 reads SVGIG (reference sequence).

CDR3: CASSLFGLASYNEQFF. The CDR3 DNA reads as TGTGCCAGCAGTTTATTTGGACTAGCGTCCTACAATGAGCAGTTCTTC. The genes are TRBV27 and TRBJ2-1; 9 bases are a match to TRBD2. The CDR3 has 16 residues. J gave up 1 base and V 1 base, and 2 bases lay outside the gene matches. Germline lookup yields CDR1 MNHEY and CDR2 SMNVEV (reference sequence).

J is TRBJ2-1 and V is TRBV30; D perhaps matches TRBD1 (6 bases). The V end lost 3 bases, the J end lost 1 base, and 10 bases lay between the germline ends. CDR1 and CDR2 from the germline V gene are GTSNPN and SVGIG (reference sequence). The CDR3 totals 14 residues. Here the CDR3 reads CAWRAQGSYNEQFF. The CDR3 DNA is TGTGCCTGGAGAGCTCAGGGGTCCTACAATGAGCAGTTCTTC.

The rearrangement links TRBV30 to TRBJ2-7, with a tentative D call TRBD1 (6 bases). Germline-derived CDR1 and CDR2 are GTSNPN and SVGIG (reference sequence). CDR3 length: 11 residues. The CDR3 reads CATEQGYEQYF. The CDR3 region has the DNA TGTGCAACCGAACAGGGTTACGAGCAGTACTTC.

The CDR3 protein is CASSTSGNNGELFF. DNA for the CDR3: TGTGCCAGCAGCACTAGCGGGAATAACGGGGAGCTGTTTTTT. This rearrangement joins TRBV7-8 to TRBJ2-2; 10 bases fit TRBD2. Trimming took 5 bases from V and 7 from J; bases not matched to a gene: 4. The germline V gene has CDR1 SGHVS and CDR2 FQNEAQ. CDR3 length equals 14 residues.

The chain employs TRBV27 and TRBJ1-2, with D unclear. Germline loops: CDR1 MNHEY, CDR2 SMNVEV (reference sequence). The V end was cut by 5 bases, the J end by 0 bases, with 10 bases between. The CDR3 sequence is 14 residues long. Written as DNA, the CDR3 is TGTGCCAGCAGTCTCTCAGGCGCTAACTATGGCTACACCTTC. The encoded protein is CASSLSGANYGYTF.

The chain links TRBV4-1 to TRBJ2-1; unclear D gene. Between the trimmed V and J ends, which lost 0 bases and 3 bases, there was a span of 9 bases. The CDR3 sequence is 15 residues long. Germline CDR1 is MGHRA and CDR2 is YSYEKL. DNA of the CDR3: TGCGCCAGCAGCCAAGATGAGGCGGACTACAATGAGCAGTTCTTC. It is translated as CASSQDEADYNEQFF.

The genes are TRBV7-2 and TRBJ2-7; D ambiguous. CDR3 length equals 14 residues. Trimming left V 2 bases short and J 2 bases short, with 10 bases between. CDR1 SGHTA and CDR2 FQGNSA come from the germline V gene. CDR3 nucleotide sequence: TGTGCCAGCAGCTTATCGAACGGAGCCTACGAGCAGTACGTC. Translating it yields CASSLSNGAYEQYV.

The V gene is TRBV6-5, the J gene TRBJ1-2; D uncertain. Germline V gene lookup returns CDR1 MNHEY and CDR2 SVGAGI. The V end lost 7 bases, the J end lost 0 bases, and 15 bases lay between the germline ends. The CDR3 is 15 amino acids. CDR3 bases: TGTGCCAGCAATCCTTCGGCCCTAGCTAACTATGGCTACACCTTC. Protein sequence: CASNPSALANYGYTF.

The rearrangement links TRBV9 to TRBJ1-1; TRBD1 aligns across 8 bases. V lost 3 bases and J lost 2; bases outside the gene matches: 6. Germline-derived CDR1 and CDR2 are SGDLS and YYNGEE. The CDR3 spans 15 residues. CDR3 loop: CASSAKTGANTEAFF. CDR3 coding DNA: TGTGCCAGCAGCGCTAAGACAGGGGCCAACACTGAAGCTTTCTTT. The entire variable domain, with the rest obtained from reference TRBV9 and TRBJ1-1, is as follows: DSGVTQTPKHLITATGQRVTLRCSPRSGDLSVYWYQQSLDQGLQFLIQYYNGEERAKGNILERFSAQQFPDLHSELNLSSLELGDSALYFCASSAKTGANTEAFFGQGTRLTVV.

CDR3 sequence: CASTGQPGEKLFF. CDR3 coding DNA: TGTGCCAGCACGGGACAGCCTGGAGAAAAACTGTTTTTT. This chain uses TRBV6-5 with TRBJ1-4, with TRBD1 identical over 7 bases. From germline, CDR1 is MNHEY and CDR2 SVGAGI. Germline trimming cut 7 bases from V and 8 bases from J; bases unmatched to any gene: 7. The CDR3 has 13 amino acids.

The CDR3 DNA is TGTGCCAGTAGTATATTGCGGGGGTTCGATGGCTACACCTTC. Translating gives CASSILRGFDGYTF. V and J are TRBV19 and TRBJ1-2, with D possibly being TRBD1 (5 bases). CDR1 and CDR2 (germline): LNHDA, SQIVND (reference sequence). V was pared by 2 bases and J by 6 bases, with 13 bases between. The CDR3 is 14 amino acids.

This chain links TRBV2 with TRBJ2-1; maybe TRBD1 (5 bases). Per the germline V gene, CDR1 is SNHLY and CDR2 is FYNNEI. CDR3 size: 12 residues. The V end lost 7 bases, the J end lost 7 bases, and 11 bases lay between the germline ends. CDR3 DNA sequence: TGTGCCAGCAACCTAGGGGTTAATGAGCAGTTCTTC. As protein: CASNLGVNEQFF.

The CDR3 spells CASSYSGQPQETQYF. The CDR3 coding sequence is TGTGCCAGCAGTTACTCGGGACAGCCCCAAGAGACCCAGTACTTC. The chain employs TRBV6-5 and TRBJ2-5; 7 bases agree with TRBD1. The CDR3 runs to 15 residues. Germline assignment: CDR1 MNHEY and CDR2 SVGAGI. V was pared by 0 bases and J by 1 base, with 2 bases of the junction left unmatched.

This CDR3 reads CASSRGQNSALYGYTF. For the CDR3, the DNA is TGTGCCAGCAGTCGTGGACAGAACTCAGCTCTTTATGGCTACACCTTC. The chain is built from TRBV27 and TRBJ1-2; D is possibly TRBD1 (6 bases). Germline-derived CDR1 and CDR2 are MNHEY and SMNVEV (reference sequence). The CDR3 is made up of 16 amino acids. The V gene lost 5 bases and the J gene lost 5 bases, with 21 bases spanning the gap.

The chain links TRBV6-6 to TRBJ2-5; 8 bases match TRBD1. Germline CDR1 MNHNY, CDR2 SVGAGI (reference sequence). The length of the CDR3 is 16 residues. The V segment lost 6 bases and the J segment 2 bases; nucleotides outside the gene matches: 11. Here the CDR3 reads CASSYSPGQGQETQYF. CDR3 DNA sequence: TGTGCCAGCAGCTACAGCCCCGGACAGGGACAAGAGACCCAGTACTTC.

The genes are TRBV10-2 and TRBJ1-2; the D gene is possibly TRBD1 (5 bases). The CDR3 runs to 14 residues. CDR1 and CDR2 (germline): WSHSY, SAAADI. Between the trimmed V and J ends, which lost 2 bases and 5 bases, there was a span of 12 bases. This CDR3 reads CASSEKGLSYGYTF. The CDR3 DNA reads TGCGCCAGCAGTGAGAAGGGACTGAGTTATGGCTACACCTTC.

The rearrangement joins TRBV29-1 to TRBJ2-7; D is possibly TRBD1 (5 bases). V lost 4 bases and J lost 2, with 12 bases in between. The CDR3 length is 13 residues. The germline CDR1 and CDR2 sequences are SQVTM and ANQGSEA. CDR3 in amino acids: CSVAYRSTYEQYF. CDR3 bases: TGCAGCGTTGCTTACAGGAGTACCTACGAGCAGTACTTC.

The chain has TRBV7-3 and TRBJ2-2, with 11 nucleotides matching TRBD2. V was clipped by 5 bases and J by 1 base; unmatched bases: 3. CDR3 size: 16 residues. Germline CDR1 SGHTA, CDR2 FQGTGA. The CDR3 region has the DNA TGTGCCAGCAGCCCTCTAGCGGGAGGGAACACCGGGGAGCTGTTTTTT. It yields the protein CASSPLAGGNTGELFF.

The V and J genes are TRBV4-1 and TRBJ1-5, with no clear D. The V end lost 0 bases, the J end lost 2 bases, and 14 bases lay between the germline ends. Germline assignment: CDR1 MGHRA and CDR2 YSYEKL. The length of the CDR3 is 17 residues. Here the CDR3 DNA reads TGCGCCAGCAGCCAAGATCTGGGAGGGAGTGGCAATCAGCCCCAGCATTTT. Its protein product is CASSQDLGGSGNQPQHF.